This T cell receptor beta chain comes out of a study of cytomegalovirus exposure and HLA in healthy donors. Turning to the study itself: Ancestry clustering placed roughly four fifths of several hundred genotyped donors in the Caucasian-associated cluster. Study conclusions and caveats: In a later analysis, TCR beta V- and J-gene trimming showed a link to a missense DCLRE1C variant.

With 60 Vbeta and 13 Jbeta primers, the PCR was carried out. Using immunoSEQ multiplex PCR, the repertoire was profiled, and TCRdb retains in-frame clones only, with some absent. This sample's table has around 35,000 clones. Notes on this clone: Its matching antigen is unknown.

Trimming took off 7 bases at V and 7 bases at J, with 14 bases between the two ends. Germline assignment: CDR1 MNHEY and CDR2 SVGAGI. The CDR3 length is 12 residues. The sample was PBMCs. This receptor was taken from a middle-aged woman in good health and CMV-seropositive. The chain joins TRBV6-5 to TRBJ2-7, with D unclear. The CDR3 protein is CASTYASWEQYF. The CDR3 DNA is TGTGCCAGCACCTATGCATCTTGGGAGCAGTACTTC.